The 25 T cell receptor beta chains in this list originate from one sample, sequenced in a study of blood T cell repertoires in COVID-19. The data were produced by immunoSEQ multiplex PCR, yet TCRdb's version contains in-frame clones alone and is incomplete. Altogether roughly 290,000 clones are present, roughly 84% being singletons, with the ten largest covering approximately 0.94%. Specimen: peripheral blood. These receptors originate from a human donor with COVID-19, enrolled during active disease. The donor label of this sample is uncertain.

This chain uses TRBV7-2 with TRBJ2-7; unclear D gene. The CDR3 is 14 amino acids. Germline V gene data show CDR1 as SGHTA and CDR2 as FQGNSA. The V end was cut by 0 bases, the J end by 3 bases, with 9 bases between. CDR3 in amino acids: CASSLARTYYEQYF. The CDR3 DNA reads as TGTGCCAGCAGCTTAGCGCGTACCTACTACGAGCAGTACTTC.

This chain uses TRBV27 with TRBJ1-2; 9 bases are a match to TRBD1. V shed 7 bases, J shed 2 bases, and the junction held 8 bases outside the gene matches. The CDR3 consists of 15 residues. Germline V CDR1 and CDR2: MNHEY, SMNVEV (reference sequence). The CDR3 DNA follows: TGTGCCAGCAAGGAATTACAGGGGGCGAACTATGGCTACACCTTC. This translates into CASKELQGANYGYTF.

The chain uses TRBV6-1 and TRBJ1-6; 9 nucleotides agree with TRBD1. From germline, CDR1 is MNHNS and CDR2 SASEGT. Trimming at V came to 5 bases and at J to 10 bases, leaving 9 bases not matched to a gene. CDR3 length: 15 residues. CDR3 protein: CASSRRDRVLSPLHF. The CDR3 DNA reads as TGTGCCAGCAGTCGCCGGGACAGGGTATTATCACCCCTCCACTTT.

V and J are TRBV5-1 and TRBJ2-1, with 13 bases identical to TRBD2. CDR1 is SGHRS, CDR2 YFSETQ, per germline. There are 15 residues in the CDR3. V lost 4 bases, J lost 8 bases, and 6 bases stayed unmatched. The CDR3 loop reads CASSIGLAGVDEQFF. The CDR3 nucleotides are TGCGCCAGCAGCATCGGACTAGCGGGAGTCGATGAGCAGTTCTTC.

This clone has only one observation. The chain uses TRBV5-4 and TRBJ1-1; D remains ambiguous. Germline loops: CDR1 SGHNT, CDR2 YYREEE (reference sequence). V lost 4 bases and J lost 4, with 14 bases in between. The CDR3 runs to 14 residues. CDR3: CASSPWAGSTEAFF. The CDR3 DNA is TGTGCCAGCAGCCCGTGGGCGGGAAGCACTGAAGCTTTCTTT.

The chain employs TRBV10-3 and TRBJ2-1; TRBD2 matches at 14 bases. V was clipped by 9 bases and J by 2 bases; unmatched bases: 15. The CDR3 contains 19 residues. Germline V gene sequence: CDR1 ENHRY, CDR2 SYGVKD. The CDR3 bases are TGTGCCATATCCCGATCCGGTGGACTAGCGGGGGGCGCCTACAATGAGCAGTTCTTC. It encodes CAISRSGGLAGGAYNEQFF.

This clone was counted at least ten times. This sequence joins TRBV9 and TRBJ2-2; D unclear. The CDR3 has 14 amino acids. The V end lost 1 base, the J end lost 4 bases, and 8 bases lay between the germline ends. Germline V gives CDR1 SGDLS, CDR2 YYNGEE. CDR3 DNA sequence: TGTGCCAGCAGCGTACGTGTCAGCACCGGGGAGCTGTTTTTT. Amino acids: CASSVRVSTGELFF. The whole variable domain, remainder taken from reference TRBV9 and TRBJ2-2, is DSGVTQTPKHLITATGQRVTLRCSPRSGDLSVYWYQQSLDQGLQFLIQYYNGEERAKGNILERFSAQQFPDLHSELNLSSLELGDSALYFCASSVRVSTGELFFGEGSRLTVL.

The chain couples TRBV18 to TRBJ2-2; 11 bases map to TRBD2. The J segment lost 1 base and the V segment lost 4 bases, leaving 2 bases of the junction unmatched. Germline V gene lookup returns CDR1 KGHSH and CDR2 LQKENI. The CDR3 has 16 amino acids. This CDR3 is CASSRLAGLNTGELFF. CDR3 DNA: TGTGCCAGCTCACGACTAGCGGGATTGAACACCGGGGAGCTGTTTTTT.

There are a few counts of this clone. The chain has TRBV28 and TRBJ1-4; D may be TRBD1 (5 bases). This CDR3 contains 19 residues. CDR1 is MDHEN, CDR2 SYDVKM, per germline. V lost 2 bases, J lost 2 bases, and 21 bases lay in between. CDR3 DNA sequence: TGTGCCAGCAGTTTACGGAACAGGATTTGGGTAGGGACTAATGAAAAACTGTTTTTT. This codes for CASSLRNRIWVGTNEKLFF.

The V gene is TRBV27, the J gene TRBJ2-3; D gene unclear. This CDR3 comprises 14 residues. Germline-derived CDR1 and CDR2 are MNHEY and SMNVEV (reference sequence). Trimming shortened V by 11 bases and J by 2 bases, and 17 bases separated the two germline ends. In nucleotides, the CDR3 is TGTGCCCAGATCGAGGAGAGTTACACAGATACGCAGTATTTT. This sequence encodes CAQIEESYTDTQYF.

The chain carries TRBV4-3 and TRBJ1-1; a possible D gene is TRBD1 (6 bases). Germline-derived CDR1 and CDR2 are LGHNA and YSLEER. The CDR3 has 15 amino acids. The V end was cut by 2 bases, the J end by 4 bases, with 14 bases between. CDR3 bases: TGCGCCAGCAGCCAACAGAGGGGGTGGGTCACTGAAGCTTTCTTT. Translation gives CASSQQRGWVTEAFF.

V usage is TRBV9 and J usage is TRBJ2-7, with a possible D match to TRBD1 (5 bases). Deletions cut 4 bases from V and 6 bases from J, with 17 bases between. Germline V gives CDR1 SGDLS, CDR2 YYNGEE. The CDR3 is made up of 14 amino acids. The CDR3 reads CASSSKNQGIEQYF. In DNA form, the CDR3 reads TGTGCCAGCAGCTCAAAGAATCAGGGAATCGAGCAGTACTTC.

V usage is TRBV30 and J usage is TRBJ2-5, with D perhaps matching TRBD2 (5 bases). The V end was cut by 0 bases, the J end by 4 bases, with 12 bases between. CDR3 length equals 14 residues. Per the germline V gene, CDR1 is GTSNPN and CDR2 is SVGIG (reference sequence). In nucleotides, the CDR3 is TGTGCCTGGAGTGTAGCGGTACAAGGAGAGACCCAGTACTTC. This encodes CAWSVAVQGETQYF.

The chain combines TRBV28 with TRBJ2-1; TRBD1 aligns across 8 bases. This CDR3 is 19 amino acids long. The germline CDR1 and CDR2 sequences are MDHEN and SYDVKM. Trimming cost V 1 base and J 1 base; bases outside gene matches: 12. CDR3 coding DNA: TGTGCCAGCAGTTTATCCTCTAGGGCGACAGGGGCGTCCTACAATGAGCAGTTCTTC. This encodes CASSLSSRATGASYNEQFF.

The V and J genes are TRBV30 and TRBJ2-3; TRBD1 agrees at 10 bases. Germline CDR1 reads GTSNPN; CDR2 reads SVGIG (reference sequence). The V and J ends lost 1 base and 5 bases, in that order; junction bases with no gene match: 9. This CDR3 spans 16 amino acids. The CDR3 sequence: CAWSAVRDRGGDTQYF. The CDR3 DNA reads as TGTGCCTGGAGTGCAGTTAGGGACAGGGGTGGAGATACGCAGTATTTT.

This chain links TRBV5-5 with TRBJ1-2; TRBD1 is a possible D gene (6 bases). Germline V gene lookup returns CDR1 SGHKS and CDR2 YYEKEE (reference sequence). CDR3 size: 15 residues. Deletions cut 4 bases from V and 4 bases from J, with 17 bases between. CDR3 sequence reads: CASSRLRTESYGYTF. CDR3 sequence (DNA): TGTGCCAGCAGCCGGTTACGGACAGAGTCCTATGGCTACACCTTC.

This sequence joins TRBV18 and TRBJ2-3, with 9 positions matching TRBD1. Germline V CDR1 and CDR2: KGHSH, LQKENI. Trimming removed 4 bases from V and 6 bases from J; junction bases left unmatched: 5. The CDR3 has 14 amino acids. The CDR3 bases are TGTGCCAGCTCACAAGGACAGGGGTTGGATACGCAGTATTTT. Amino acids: CASSQGQGLDTQYF.

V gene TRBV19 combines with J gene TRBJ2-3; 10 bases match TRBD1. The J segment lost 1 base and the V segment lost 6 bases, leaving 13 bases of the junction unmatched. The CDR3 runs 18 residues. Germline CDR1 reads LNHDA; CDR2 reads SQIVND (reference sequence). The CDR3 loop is CASSLTGGGMGRTDTQYF. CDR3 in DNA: TGTGCCAGTAGCCTGACAGGGGGCGGGATGGGGCGCACAGATACGCAGTATTTT.

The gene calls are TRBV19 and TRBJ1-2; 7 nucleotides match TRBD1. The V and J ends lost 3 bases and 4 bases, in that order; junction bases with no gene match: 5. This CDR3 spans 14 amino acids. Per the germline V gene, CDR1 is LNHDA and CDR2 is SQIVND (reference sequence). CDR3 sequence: CASSIPQGGYGYTF. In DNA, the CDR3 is TGTGCCAGTAGTATCCCCCAGGGGGGCTATGGCTACACCTTC.

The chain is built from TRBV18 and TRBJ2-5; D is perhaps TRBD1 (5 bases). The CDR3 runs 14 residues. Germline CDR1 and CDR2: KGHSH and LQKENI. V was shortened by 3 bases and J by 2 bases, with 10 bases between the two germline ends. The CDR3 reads CASSPRQTQETQYF. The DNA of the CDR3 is TGTGCCAGCTCACCCAGACAGACACAAGAGACCCAGTACTTC.

This CDR3 is CASSLRQGDGYTF. The CDR3 nucleotides are TGTGCCAGCAGTTTGCGCCAGGGTGATGGCTACACCTTC. The chain has TRBV12-3 or TRBV12-4 and TRBJ1-2; perhaps TRBD1 as D (5 bases). This CDR3 comprises 13 residues. V was cut by 3 bases and J by 6 bases, with 11 bases left in between.

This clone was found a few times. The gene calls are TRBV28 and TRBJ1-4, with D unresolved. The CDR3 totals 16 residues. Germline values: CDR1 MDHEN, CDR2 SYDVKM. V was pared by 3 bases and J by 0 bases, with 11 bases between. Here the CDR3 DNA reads TGTGCCAGCAGTTTGCAGAATTATGCAACTAATGAAAAACTGTTTTTT. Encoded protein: CASSLQNYATNEKLFF.

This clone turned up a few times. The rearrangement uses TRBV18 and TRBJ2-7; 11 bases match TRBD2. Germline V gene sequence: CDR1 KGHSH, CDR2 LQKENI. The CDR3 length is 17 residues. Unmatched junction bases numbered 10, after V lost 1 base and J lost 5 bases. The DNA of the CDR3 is TGTGCCAGCTCACCACGAAAACTAGCGGGAGCCCTCCACGAGCAGTACTTC. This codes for CASSPRKLAGALHEQYF.

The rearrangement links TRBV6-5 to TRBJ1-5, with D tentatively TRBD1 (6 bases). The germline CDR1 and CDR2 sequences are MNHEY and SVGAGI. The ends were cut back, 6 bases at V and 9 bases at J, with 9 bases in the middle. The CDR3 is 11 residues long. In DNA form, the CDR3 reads TGTGCCAGCAGGGGGGCCGGGCCCCAGCATTTT. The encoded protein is CASRGAGPQHF.

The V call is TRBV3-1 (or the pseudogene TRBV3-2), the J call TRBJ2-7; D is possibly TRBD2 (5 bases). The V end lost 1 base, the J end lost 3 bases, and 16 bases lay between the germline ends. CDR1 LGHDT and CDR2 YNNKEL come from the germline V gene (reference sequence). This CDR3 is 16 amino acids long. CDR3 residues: CASSQGPGAGVYEQYF. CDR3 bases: TGTGCCAGCAGCCAAGGCCCGGGCGCGGGTGTCTACGAGCAGTACTTC.